This entry features one TCR beta chain sequence. The antigen is undetermined. This sample stems from a study of OX40 agonist ivuxolimab in advanced cancers. Study outcomes and limitations: Among T cells, CD8+ cells averaged more expanded clones than CD4+ cells.

Assay used: immunoSEQ multiplex PCR; TCRdb lists only in-frame clones, some missing. The sample holds about 68,000 clones, more than 75% seen once. Samples of blood were obtained at baseline, on cycle 4 day 1, and on cycle 7 day 1. The ends were cut back, 2 bases at V and 6 bases at J, with 14 bases in the middle. The CDR3 consists of 15 residues. Germline V CDR1 and CDR2: MNHEY, SVGAGI. The sequencing used CD4+ or CD8+ T cells sorted from blood, collected in a trial of the OX40 agonist ivuxolimab. The chain carries TRBV6-5 and TRBJ2-4, with a tentative D call TRBD2 (6 bases). This clonotype was obtained from an adult with an advanced solid tumor such as melanoma, head and neck, liver or kidney cancer. The CDR3 DNA is TGTGCCAGCAGTTACGGTGGCCAGGGAGGAAACATTCAGTACTTC. As protein: CASSYGGQGGNIQYF.